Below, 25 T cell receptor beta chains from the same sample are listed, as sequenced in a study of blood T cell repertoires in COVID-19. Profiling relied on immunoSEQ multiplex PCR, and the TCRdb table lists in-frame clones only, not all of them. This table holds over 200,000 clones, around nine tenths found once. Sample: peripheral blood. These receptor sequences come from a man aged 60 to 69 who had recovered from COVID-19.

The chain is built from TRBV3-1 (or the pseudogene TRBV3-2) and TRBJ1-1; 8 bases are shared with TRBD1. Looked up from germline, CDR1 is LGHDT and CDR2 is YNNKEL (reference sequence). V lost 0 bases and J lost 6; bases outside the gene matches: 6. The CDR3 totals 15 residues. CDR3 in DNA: TGTGCCAGCAGCCAAGATGGACAGGGCCCACCTGAAGCTTTCTTT. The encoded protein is CASSQDGQGPPEAFF.

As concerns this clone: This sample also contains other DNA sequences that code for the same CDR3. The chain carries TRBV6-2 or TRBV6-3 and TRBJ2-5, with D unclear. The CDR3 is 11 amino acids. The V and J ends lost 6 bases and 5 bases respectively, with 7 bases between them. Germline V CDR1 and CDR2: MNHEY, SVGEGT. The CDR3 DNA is TGTGCCAGCAGCGCCCGGGAGACCCAGTACTTC. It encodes CASSARETQYF.

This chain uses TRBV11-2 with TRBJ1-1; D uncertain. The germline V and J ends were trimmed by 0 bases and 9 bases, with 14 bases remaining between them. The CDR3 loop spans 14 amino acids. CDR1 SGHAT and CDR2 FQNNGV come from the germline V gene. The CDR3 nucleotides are TGTGCCAGCAGCTTAGAGCCCTCCGGGTTACAAGCTTTCTTT. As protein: CASSLEPSGLQAFF.

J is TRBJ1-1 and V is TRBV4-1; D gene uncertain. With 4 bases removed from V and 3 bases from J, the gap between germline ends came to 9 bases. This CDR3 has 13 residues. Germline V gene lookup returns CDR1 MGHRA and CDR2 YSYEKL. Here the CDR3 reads CASSLDMDTEAFF. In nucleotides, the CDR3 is TGCGCCAGCAGCCTTGACATGGACACTGAAGCTTTCTTT.

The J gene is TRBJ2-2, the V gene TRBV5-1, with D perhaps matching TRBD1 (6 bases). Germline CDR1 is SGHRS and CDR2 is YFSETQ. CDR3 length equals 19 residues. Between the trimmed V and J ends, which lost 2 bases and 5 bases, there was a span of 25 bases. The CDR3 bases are TGCGCCAGCAGCTTTACGGGTTCCGGGACACCCCACAGAACCGGGGAGCTGTTTTTT. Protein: CASSFTGSGTPHRTGELFF.

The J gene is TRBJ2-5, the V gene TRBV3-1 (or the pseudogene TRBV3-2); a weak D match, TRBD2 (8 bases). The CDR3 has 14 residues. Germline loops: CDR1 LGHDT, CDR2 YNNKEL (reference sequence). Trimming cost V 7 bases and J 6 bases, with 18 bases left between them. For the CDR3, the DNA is TGTGCCAGCACCAAACGGGAGGGGGCAAAGACCCAGTACTTC. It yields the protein CASTKREGAKTQYF.

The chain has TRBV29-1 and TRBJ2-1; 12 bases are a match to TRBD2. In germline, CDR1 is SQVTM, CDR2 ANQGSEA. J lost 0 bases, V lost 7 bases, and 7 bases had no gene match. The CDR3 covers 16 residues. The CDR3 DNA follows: TGCAGCGGCGCGTCTAGCGGGAGGGCCTCCTACAATGAGCAGTTCTTC. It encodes CSGASSGRASYNEQFF.

The CDR3 is CASSGLAGGPSGNEQFF. CDR3 DNA: TGCGCCAGCAGCGGACTAGCGGGGGGACCCTCGGGGAATGAGCAGTTCTTC. The chain employs TRBV5-1 and TRBJ2-1; 14 positions agree with TRBD2. V lost 4 bases and J lost 7; bases outside the gene matches: 10. The CDR3 has 17 residues. CDR1 and CDR2 from the germline V gene are SGHRS and YFSETQ.

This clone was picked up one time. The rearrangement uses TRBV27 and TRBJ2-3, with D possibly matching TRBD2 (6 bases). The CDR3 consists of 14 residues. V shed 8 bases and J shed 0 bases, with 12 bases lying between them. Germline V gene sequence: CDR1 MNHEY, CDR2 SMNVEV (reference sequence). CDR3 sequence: CASSKRVSTDTQYF. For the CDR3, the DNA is TGTGCCAGCTCGAAGCGGGTTAGCACAGATACGCAGTATTTT.

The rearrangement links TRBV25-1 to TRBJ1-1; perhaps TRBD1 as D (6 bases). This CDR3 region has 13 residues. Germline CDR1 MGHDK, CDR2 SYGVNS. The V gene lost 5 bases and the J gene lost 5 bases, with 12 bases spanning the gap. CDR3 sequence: CASSKNRETEAFF. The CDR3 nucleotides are TGTGCCAGCAGTAAGAACAGGGAAACTGAAGCTTTCTTT.

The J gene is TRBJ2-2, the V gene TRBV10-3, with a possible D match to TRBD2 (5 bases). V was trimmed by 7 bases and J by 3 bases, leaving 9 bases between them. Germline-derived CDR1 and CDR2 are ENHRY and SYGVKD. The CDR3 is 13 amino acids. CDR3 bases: TGTGCCATCATGCGGGCTGACACCGGGGAGCTGTTTTTT. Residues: CAIMRADTGELFF.

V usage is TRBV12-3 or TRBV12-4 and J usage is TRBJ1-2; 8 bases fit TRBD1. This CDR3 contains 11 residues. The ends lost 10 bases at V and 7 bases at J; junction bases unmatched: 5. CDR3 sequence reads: CATRDRIGYTF. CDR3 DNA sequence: TGTGCCACCCGGGACAGGATTGGCTACACCTTC.

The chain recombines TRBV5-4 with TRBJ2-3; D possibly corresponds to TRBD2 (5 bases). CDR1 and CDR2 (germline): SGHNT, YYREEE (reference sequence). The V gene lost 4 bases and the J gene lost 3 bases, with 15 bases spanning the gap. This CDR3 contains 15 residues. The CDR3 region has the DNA TGTGCCAGCAGCGGGCCCAACCCGGGGACAGATACGCAGTATTTT. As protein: CASSGPNPGTDTQYF.

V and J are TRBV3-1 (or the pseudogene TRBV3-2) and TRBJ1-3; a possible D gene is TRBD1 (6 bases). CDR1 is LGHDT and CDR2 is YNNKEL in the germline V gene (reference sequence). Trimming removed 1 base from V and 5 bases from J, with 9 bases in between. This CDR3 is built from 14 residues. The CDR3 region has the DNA TGTGCCAGCAGCCAAGGGGGGCTTCGAAACACCATATATTTT. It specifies CASSQGGLRNTIYF.

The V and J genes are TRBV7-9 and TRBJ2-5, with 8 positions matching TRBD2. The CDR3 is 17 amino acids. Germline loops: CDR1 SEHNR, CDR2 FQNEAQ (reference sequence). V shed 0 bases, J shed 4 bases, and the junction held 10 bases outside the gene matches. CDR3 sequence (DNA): TGTGCCAGCAGCTTAGCGGGGACTAGTCTCCTGGCAGAGACCCAGTACTTC. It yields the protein CASSLAGTSLLAETQYF.

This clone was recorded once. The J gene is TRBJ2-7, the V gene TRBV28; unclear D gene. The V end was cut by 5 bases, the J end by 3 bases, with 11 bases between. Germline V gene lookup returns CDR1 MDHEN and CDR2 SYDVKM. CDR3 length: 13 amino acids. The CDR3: CASSPVYIYEQYF. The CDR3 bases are TGTGCCAGCAGTCCCGTTTACATCTACGAGCAGTACTTC.

The CDR3: CASSGGGMTSEAFF. The CDR3 bases are TGTGCCAGCAGTGGAGGAGGAATGACCTCTGAAGCTTTCTTT. The rearrangement links TRBV2 to TRBJ1-1; D unclear. CDR1 SNHLY and CDR2 FYNNEI come from the germline V gene. Trimming pared 4 bases from V and 6 bases from J, leaving 15 bases between. The CDR3 consists of 14 residues.

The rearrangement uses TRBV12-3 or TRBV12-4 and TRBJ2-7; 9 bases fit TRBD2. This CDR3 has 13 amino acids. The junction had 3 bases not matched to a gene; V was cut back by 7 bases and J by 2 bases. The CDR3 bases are TGTGCCAGCACGCTAGCGGGACCCTACGAGCAGTACTTC. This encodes CASTLAGPYEQYF.

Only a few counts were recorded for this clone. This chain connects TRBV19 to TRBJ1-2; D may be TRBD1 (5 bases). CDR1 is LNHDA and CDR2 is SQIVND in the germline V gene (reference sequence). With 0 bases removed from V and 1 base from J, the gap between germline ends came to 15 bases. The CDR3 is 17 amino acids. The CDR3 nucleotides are TGTGCCAGTAGTATAGATCTCCCGGCGGGGGGTAACTATGGCTACACCTTC. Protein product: CASSIDLPAGGNYGYTF.

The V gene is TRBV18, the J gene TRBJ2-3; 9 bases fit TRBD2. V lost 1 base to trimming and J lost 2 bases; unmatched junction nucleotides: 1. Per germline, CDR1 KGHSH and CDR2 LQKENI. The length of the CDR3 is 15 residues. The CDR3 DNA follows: TGTGCCAGCTCACCACTAGCGGGGGTCACAGATACGCAGTATTTT. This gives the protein CASSPLAGVTDTQYF.

The CDR3 loop is CASSPPGVPYEQYF. The CDR3, as DNA: TGTGCCAGCAGCCCTCCAGGGGTCCCCTACGAGCAGTACTTC. V is TRBV7-2 and J is TRBJ2-7; perhaps TRBD1 as D (6 bases). V dropped 5 bases and J dropped 2 bases, with 13 bases sitting between them. Germline-derived CDR1 and CDR2 are SGHTA and FQGNSA. The CDR3 has 14 amino acids.

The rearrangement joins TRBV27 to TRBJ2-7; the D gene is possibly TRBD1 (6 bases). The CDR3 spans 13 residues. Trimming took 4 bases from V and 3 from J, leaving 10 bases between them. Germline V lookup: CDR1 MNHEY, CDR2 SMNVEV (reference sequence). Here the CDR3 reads CASSYKQGYEQYF. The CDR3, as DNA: TGTGCCAGCAGTTATAAACAGGGCTACGAGCAGTACTTC.

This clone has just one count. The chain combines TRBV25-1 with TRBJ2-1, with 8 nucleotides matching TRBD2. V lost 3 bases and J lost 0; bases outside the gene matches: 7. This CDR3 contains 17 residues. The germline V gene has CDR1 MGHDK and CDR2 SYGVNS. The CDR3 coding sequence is TGTGCCAGCAGTGAGATCAAGCGGGGGTACTCCTACAATGAGCAGTTCTTC. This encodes CASSEIKRGYSYNEQFF.

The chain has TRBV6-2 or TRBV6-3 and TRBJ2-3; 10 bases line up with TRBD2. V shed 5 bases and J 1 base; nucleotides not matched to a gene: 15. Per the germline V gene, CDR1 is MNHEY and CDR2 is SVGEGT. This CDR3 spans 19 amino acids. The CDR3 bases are TGTGCCAGCAGTGTCCGGAGGACTAGCGGCCTCGGGGGCACAGATACGCAGTATTTT. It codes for CASSVRRTSGLGGTDTQYF.

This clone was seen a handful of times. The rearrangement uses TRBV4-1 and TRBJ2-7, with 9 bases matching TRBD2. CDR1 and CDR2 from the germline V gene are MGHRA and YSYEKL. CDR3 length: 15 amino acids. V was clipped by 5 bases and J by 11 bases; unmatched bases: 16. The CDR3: CASSFEVQREARKYF. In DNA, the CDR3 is TGCGCCAGCAGCTTTGAAGTCCAGCGGGAGGCCCGAAAGTACTTC.